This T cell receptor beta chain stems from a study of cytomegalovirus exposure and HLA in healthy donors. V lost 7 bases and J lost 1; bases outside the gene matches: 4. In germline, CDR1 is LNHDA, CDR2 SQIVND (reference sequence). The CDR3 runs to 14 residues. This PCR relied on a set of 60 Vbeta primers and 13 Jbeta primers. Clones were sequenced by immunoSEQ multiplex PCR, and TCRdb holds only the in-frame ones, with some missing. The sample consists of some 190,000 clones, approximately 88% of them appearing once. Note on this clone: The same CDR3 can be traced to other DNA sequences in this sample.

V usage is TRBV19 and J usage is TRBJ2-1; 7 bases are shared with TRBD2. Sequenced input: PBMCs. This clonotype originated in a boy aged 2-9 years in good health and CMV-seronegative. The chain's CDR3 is CASTWGGSYNEQFF. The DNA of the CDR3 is TGTGCCAGTACCTGGGGGGGTTCCTACAATGAGCAGTTCTTC.